Each of the 25 T cell receptor beta chains below was sequenced from the same sample in a study of T cells after yellow fever vaccination. Using its own MiXCR run on the 5' RACE reads, TCRdb lists one record per CDR3 protein. Seen here are 150,000 or so distinct CDR3 sequences, around 7% observed once, and the top ten hold 2.5% to 3%. This specimen was CD4+ T cells sorted from PBMCs, taken about 5 days after the first yellow fever vaccination. These receptors were taken from a man between 18 and 29 years old who received the YFV17D yellow fever vaccine.

The rearrangement uses TRBV28 and TRBJ2-3, with 9 bases identical to TRBD1. Germline lookup yields CDR1 MDHEN and CDR2 SYDVKM. V lost 1 base, J lost 2 bases, and 10 bases stayed unmatched. CDR3 length: 18 residues. The CDR3 DNA follows: TGTGCCAGCAGTTTATTCGGGGCTGGGACAGGGAACACAGATACGCAGTATTTT. Translated: CASSLFGAGTGNTDTQYF. The full variable domain, with the rest looked up from reference TRBV28 and TRBJ2-3, is DVKVTQSSRYLVKRTGEKVFLECVQDMDHENMFWYRQDPGLGLRLIYFSYDVKMKEKGDIPEGYSVSREKKERFSLILESASTNQTSMYLCASSLFGAGTGNTDTQYFGPGTRLTVL.

There are many counts of this clonotype. DNA for the CDR3: TGTGCCAGTAGTGGACCGGGACAGGTGCTTCGGAGAGGCTACACCTTC. Encoded protein: CASSGPGQVLRRGYTF. The V call is TRBV19, the J call TRBJ1-2; 8 positions agree with TRBD1. The V and J ends lost 5 bases and 8 bases, in that order; junction bases with no gene match: 16. The CDR3 contains 16 residues. Per germline, CDR1 LNHDA and CDR2 SQIVND (reference sequence).

This clonotype was observed many times. The chain recombines TRBV5-1 with TRBJ2-3; 10 positions agree with TRBD2. CDR1 is SGHRS and CDR2 is YFSETQ in the germline V gene. The CDR3 sequence is 16 residues long. The V segment lost 4 bases and the J segment 2 bases; nucleotides outside the gene matches: 7. The CDR3, as DNA: TGCGCCAGCAGCCCTGGACTAGCGGATTTCACAGATACGCAGTATTTT. It is translated as CASSPGLADFTDTQYF.

This clonotype has at least ten counts. The chain joins TRBV24-1 to TRBJ1-1, with a weak D call TRBD1 (5 bases). Deletions cut 2 bases from V and 1 base from J, with 10 bases between. From germline, CDR1 is KGHDR and CDR2 SFDVKD. The CDR3 loop spans 15 amino acids. The CDR3 sequence: CATSDWTTGNTEAFF. CDR3 DNA: TGTGCCACCAGTGATTGGACCACAGGGAACACTGAAGCTTTCTTT.

This clonotype was counted many times. The chain uses TRBV19 and TRBJ2-7; either TRBD1 or TRBD2 may supply D (5 bases each). Germline V lookup: CDR1 LNHDA, CDR2 SQIVND (reference sequence). The V gene lost 6 bases and the J gene lost 3 bases, with 12 bases spanning the gap. The CDR3 covers 13 residues. This CDR3 is CASRRGASYEQYF. The CDR3 DNA sequence: TGTGCCAGTAGAAGAGGGGCTAGCTACGAGCAGTACTTC.

This clonotype was observed a handful of times. This chain links TRBV5-1 with TRBJ1-1; weak D call: TRBD1 (6 bases). Germline V CDR1 and CDR2: SGHRS, YFSETQ. The V and J ends lost 4 bases and 4 bases respectively, with 20 bases between them. This CDR3 has 16 residues. Written as DNA, the CDR3 is TGCGCCAGCAGCCCGGGCTTACAGGGTTTCGGCACTGAAGCTTTCTTT. Translation: CASSPGLQGFGTEAFF.

Many counts were recorded for this clonotype. The chain is built from TRBV7-2 and TRBJ2-5; D is unclear. CDR1 SGHTA and CDR2 FQGNSA come from the germline V gene. The CDR3 spans 14 residues. Between the trimmed V and J ends, which lost 5 bases and 3 bases, there was a span of 13 bases. The DNA for the CDR3 is TGTGCCAGCAGCCCCTACATCTCGAAAGAGACCCAGTACTTC. Its translation: CASSPYISKETQYF.

The rearrangement uses TRBV5-1 and TRBJ2-1; TRBD1 matches 9 bases. J gave up 3 bases and V 2 bases, and 6 bases lay outside the gene matches. Germline V gene sequence: CDR1 SGHRS, CDR2 YFSETQ. The CDR3 spans 16 residues. The CDR3 protein is CASSFLQGAVYNEQFF. The CDR3 nucleotides read TGCGCCAGCAGCTTCCTACAGGGGGCAGTCTACAATGAGCAGTTCTTC.

This clonotype was seen repeatedly, ten times or more. The V call is TRBV7-2, the J call TRBJ2-3, with D possibly being TRBD1 (6 bases). The germline CDR1 and CDR2 sequences are SGHTA and FQGNSA. The CDR3 has 16 amino acids. The V gene lost 1 base and the J gene lost 6 bases, with 17 bases spanning the gap. The CDR3 is CASSLDRTDASDTQYF. The CDR3 DNA follows: TGTGCCAGCAGCTTAGATCGGACAGACGCCTCCGATACGCAGTATTTT.

This chain connects TRBV11-2 to TRBJ2-5; a weak D match, TRBD1 (5 bases). CDR1 and CDR2 (germline): SGHAT, FQNNGV. The CDR3 consists of 14 residues. The V end lost 4 bases, the J end lost 3 bases, and 12 bases lay between the germline ends. CDR3 region: CASSSYGREETQYF. The CDR3 DNA sequence: TGTGCCAGCAGCTCCTACGGCAGGGAAGAGACCCAGTACTTC.

This clonotype was seen repeatedly, ten times or more. J is TRBJ2-1 and V is TRBV29-1, with a weak D call TRBD2 (6 bases). Germline assignment: CDR1 SQVTM and CDR2 ANQGSEA. This CDR3 has 15 residues. Trimming removed 6 bases from V and 1 base from J, with 16 bases in between. The CDR3 DNA reads TGCAGCGTCCTACCCCGGAGGGATTCCTACAATGAGCAGTTCTTC. Protein: CSVLPRRDSYNEQFF.

This clonotype was counted at least ten times. The chain combines TRBV20-1 with TRBJ1-5; D is unresolved. The V gene's germline CDR1 is DFQATT and CDR2 SNEGSKA (reference sequence). V was pared by 6 bases and J by 4 bases, with 13 bases between. The CDR3 extends over 13 amino acids. The CDR3: CSALRGYNQPQHF. DNA of the CDR3: TGCAGTGCCCTTCGAGGGTATAATCAGCCCCAGCATTTT.

The table lists this clonotype with a few counts. This rearrangement joins TRBV4-3 to TRBJ1-4, with D uncertain. V shed 7 bases and J shed 5 bases, with 5 bases lying between them. The length of the CDR3 is 11 residues. Germline V CDR1 and CDR2: LGHNA, YSLEER. The CDR3 DNA follows: TGCGCCAGCAACCTCAATGAAAAACTGTTTTTT. This sequence encodes CASNLNEKLFF.

This clonotype has more than one count but fewer than ten. The V and J genes are TRBV7-2 and TRBJ2-4; no reliable D call. CDR3 size: 13 residues. The V end was cut by 5 bases, the J end by 9 bases, with 14 bases between. Germline V CDR1 and CDR2: SGHTA, FQGNSA. CDR3 in amino acids: CASSPAAARIQYF. In DNA, the CDR3 is TGTGCCAGCAGCCCCGCTGCGGCTCGCATTCAGTACTTC.

V and J are TRBV7-9 and TRBJ1-2; weak D call: TRBD1 (6 bases). Germline V lookup: CDR1 SEHNR, CDR2 FQNEAQ (reference sequence). The CDR3 totals 13 residues. Trimming took 8 bases from V and 7 from J, leaving 17 bases between them. In DNA form, the CDR3 reads TGTGCCAGCTCGGGGGGGCCGTGGACTGGCTACACCTTC. Protein product: CASSGGPWTGYTF.

At least ten counts were recorded for this clonotype. The V call is TRBV7-8, the J call TRBJ2-7; D perhaps matches TRBD1 (6 bases). This CDR3 contains 15 residues. Trimming pared 0 bases from V and 1 base from J, leaving 10 bases between. The germline V gene encodes CDR1 SGHVS and CDR2 FQNEAQ. The chain's CDR3 is CASSLAWTVSYEQYF. In DNA form, the CDR3 reads TGTGCCAGCAGCTTAGCCTGGACAGTTTCCTACGAGCAGTACTTC.

The chain couples TRBV11-3 to TRBJ2-5, with 14 bases aligning to TRBD2. Germline CDR1 is SGHNT and CDR2 is YENEEA. This CDR3 is 16 amino acids long. J was trimmed by 5 bases and V by 1 base; bases with no gene match: 3. The CDR3 loop is CASSLVTSGGAETQYF. The CDR3 DNA reads as TGTGCCAGCAGCTTAGTGACTAGCGGGGGGGCTGAGACCCAGTACTTC.

This clonotype was seen many times. This chain's CDR3 is CASSQDGRAAETQYF. The CDR3 DNA sequence: TGCGCCAGCAGCCAAGATGGCCGGGCGGCGGAGACCCAGTACTTC. The chain couples TRBV4-3 to TRBJ2-5; unclear D gene. The V and J ends lost 0 bases and 5 bases respectively, with 13 bases between them. The CDR3 length is 15 residues. Germline assignment: CDR1 LGHNA and CDR2 YSLEER.

This clonotype was detected many times. The chain is built from TRBV20-1 and TRBJ2-5; 7 nucleotides agree with TRBD1. CDR1 and CDR2 (germline): DFQATT, SNEGSKA (reference sequence). J gave up 1 base and V 6 bases, and 8 bases lay outside the gene matches. The CDR3 runs 14 residues. CDR3 sequence reads: CSATTGTFQETQYF. DNA of the CDR3: TGCAGTGCCACGACAGGGACCTTCCAAGAGACCCAGTACTTC.

This clonotype was observed many times. The chain joins TRBV27 to TRBJ1-4, with D hard to call. Trimming removed 6 bases at V and 0 bases at J, with 11 bases between. CDR3 length: 15 residues. Germline V gene lookup returns CDR1 MNHEY and CDR2 SMNVEV (reference sequence). As DNA, the CDR3 is TGTGCCAGCAGACCCTACAGTACAACTAATGAAAAACTGTTTTTT. It codes for CASRPYSTTNEKLFF.

This clonotype has only a few counts. The chain employs TRBV20-1 and TRBJ1-1, with D maybe TRBD1 (5 bases). Trimming shortened V by 0 bases and J by 7 bases, and 9 bases separated the two germline ends. The CDR3 length is 12 residues. Germline V lookup: CDR1 DFQATT, CDR2 SNEGSKA (reference sequence). The CDR3 nucleotides are TGCAGTGCTAGAGATCGGAGGGGTGAAGCTTTCTTT. Translating it yields CSARDRRGEAFF.

V is TRBV5-4 and J is TRBJ2-1, with D unclear. V was shortened by 1 base and J by 2 bases, with 10 bases between the two germline ends. The CDR3 is 15 residues long. Germline lookup yields CDR1 SGHNT and CDR2 YYREEE (reference sequence). CDR3 sequence reads: CASSLSGDAYNEQFF. CDR3 nucleotides: TGTGCCAGCAGCTTGTCCGGTGATGCCTACAATGAGCAGTTCTTC. Combining the CDR3 with reference TRBV5-4 and TRBJ2-1 gives the whole variable domain ETGVTQSPTHLIKTRGQQVTLRCSSQSGHNTVSWYQQALGQGPQFIFQYYREEENGRGNFPPRFSGLQFPNYSSELNVNALELDDSALYLCASSLSGDAYNEQFFGPGTRLTVL.

This clonotype appeared many times. The chain carries TRBV6-5 and TRBJ2-2, with a possible D match to TRBD2 (7 bases). The germline V gene has CDR1 MNHEY and CDR2 SVGAGI. This CDR3 is built from 17 residues. V was cut by 4 bases and J by 0 bases, with 15 bases left in between. CDR3 sequence: CASSFVAGAANTGELFF. The CDR3 DNA is TGTGCCAGCAGTTTCGTGGCGGGGGCCGCGAACACCGGGGAGCTGTTTTTT.

This clonotype has only a few counts. The chain links TRBV18 to TRBJ2-7; 8 nucleotides match TRBD1. Germline CDR1 is KGHSH and CDR2 is LQKENI. The ends lost 3 bases at V and 5 bases at J; junction bases unmatched: 9. The CDR3 sequence is 15 residues long. The CDR3 loop reads CASSPAGQGGNEQYF. CDR3 in DNA: TGTGCCAGCTCACCCGCCGGACAGGGAGGTAACGAGCAGTACTTC.

This clonotype was seen at least ten times. The J gene is TRBJ1-2, the V gene TRBV6-5; the match to TRBD1 covers 8 bases. V lost 7 bases and J lost 2; bases outside the gene matches: 6. CDR1 is MNHEY and CDR2 is SVGAGI in the germline V gene. The CDR3 has 14 residues. The chain's CDR3 is CASIRTGINYGYTF. CDR3 coding DNA: TGTGCCAGCATTAGGACAGGGATAAACTATGGCTACACCTTC.